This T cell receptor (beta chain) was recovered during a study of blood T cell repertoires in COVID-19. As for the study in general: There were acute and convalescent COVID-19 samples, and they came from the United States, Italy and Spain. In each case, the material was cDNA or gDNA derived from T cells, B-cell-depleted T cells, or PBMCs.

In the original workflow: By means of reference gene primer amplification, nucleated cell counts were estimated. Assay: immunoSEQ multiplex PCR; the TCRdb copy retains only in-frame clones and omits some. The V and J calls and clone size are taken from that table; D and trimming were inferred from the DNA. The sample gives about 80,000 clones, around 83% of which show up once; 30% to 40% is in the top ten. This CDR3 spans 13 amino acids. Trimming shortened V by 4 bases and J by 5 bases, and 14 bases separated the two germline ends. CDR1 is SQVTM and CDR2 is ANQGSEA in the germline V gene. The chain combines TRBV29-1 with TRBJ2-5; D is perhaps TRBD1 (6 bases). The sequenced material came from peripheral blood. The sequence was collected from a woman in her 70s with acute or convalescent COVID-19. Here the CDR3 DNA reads TGCAGCGTTGCCGACACAGGGTCGGAGACCCAGTACTTC. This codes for CSVADTGSETQYF.